This T cell receptor (beta chain) was obtained from a study of beta chain features in type 1 diabetes. At the level of the study: Similarity in age, gender and cell yields was seen between patients and healthy donors. Study outcomes and limitations: The naive, central memory and Treg TCRB repertoires looked more alike in patients than they did in healthy donors.

About this clone: The antigen is unknown.

Expressed TCRB transcripts were sequenced, since all the RNA that had been isolated was reverse transcribed. Profiled with immunoSEQ multiplex PCR; TCRdb holds only in-frame clones, not every one. The sample shows a few hundred thousand clones, roughly 31% of them seen only once. Using CD45RO/CCR7/CD25/CD127/CD95/CD27, CD4+ naive, central memory, regulatory and stem cell-like memory cells were sorted. The specimen sequenced was naive CD4+ T cells from blood. The source is a man in his late teens or twenties in good health.

CDR3 protein: CASSLATGPYEQYF. CDR3 sequence (DNA): TGCGCCAGCAGCTTGGCCACAGGGCCCTACGAGCAGTACTTC. The rearrangement links TRBV5-1 to TRBJ2-7, with D perhaps TRBD1 (6 bases). The germline V gene has CDR1 SGHRS and CDR2 YFSETQ. V lost 0 bases and J lost 2, with 9 bases in between. The CDR3 has 14 amino acids. Using reference TRBV5-1 and TRBJ2-7 for the parts outside the CDR3, the full variable domain is KAGVTQTPRYLIKTRGQQVTLSCSPISGHRSVSWYQQTPGQGLQFLFEYFSETQRNKGNFPGRFSGRQFSNSRSEMNVSTLELGDSALYLCASSLATGPYEQYFGPGTRLTVT.